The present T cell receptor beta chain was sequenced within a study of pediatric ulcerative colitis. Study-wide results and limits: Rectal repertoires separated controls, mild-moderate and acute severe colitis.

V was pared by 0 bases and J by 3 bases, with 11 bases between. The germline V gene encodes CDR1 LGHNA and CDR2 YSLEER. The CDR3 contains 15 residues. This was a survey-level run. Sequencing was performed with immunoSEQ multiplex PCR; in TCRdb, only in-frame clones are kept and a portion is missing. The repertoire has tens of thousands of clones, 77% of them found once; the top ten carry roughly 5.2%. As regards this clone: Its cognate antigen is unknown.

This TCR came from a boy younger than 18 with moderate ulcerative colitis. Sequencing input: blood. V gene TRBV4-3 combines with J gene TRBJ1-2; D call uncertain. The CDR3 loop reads CASSQDLQPYYGYTF. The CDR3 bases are TGCGCCAGCAGCCAAGATCTCCAACCTTACTATGGCTACACCTTC.